Shown below are 27 T cell receptor beta chains from a single sample sequenced in a study of graft-versus-host responses after intestinal transplantation. Graft tissue was processed to release intraepithelial and lamina propria lymphocytes. Assay: immunoSEQ multiplex PCR; the TCRdb copy retains only in-frame clones and omits some. The repertoire includes approximately 11,000 clones, around four fifths of them detected once, and approximately 9.1% sits in the top ten. The source was ileum tissue, collected 23 days after intestinal transplant. Source of these receptors: a human patient who received an intestinal transplant, so some T cells may come from the graft donor.

This clone was observed a single time. J is TRBJ2-2 and V is TRBV4-3; TRBD2 is a possible D gene (7 bases). The ends were cut back, 0 bases at V and 2 bases at J, with 16 bases in the middle. The CDR3 has 18 residues. CDR1 is LGHNA, CDR2 YSLEER, per germline. CDR3 loop: CASSQDWRGLYNTGELFF. CDR3 nucleotides: TGCGCCAGCAGCCAAGATTGGCGGGGGCTATATAACACCGGGGAGCTGTTTTTT.

The CDR3 is CASSVYGASGGEKLFF. CDR3 nucleotides: TGTGCCAGCAGCGTATACGGAGCATCTGGTGGGGAAAAACTGTTTTTT. The J gene is TRBJ1-4, the V gene TRBV9; D is unclear. This CDR3 is 16 amino acids long. In germline, CDR1 is SGDLS, CDR2 YYNGEE. V gave up 1 base and J gave up 8 bases, with 18 bases separating them.

This chain connects TRBV4-2 to TRBJ1-6; TRBD1 matches 10 bases. Germline loops: CDR1 LGHNA, CDR2 YNFKEQ. V dropped 5 bases and J dropped 7; count of bases not matched to a gene: 11. The CDR3 consists of 17 residues. The CDR3 loop reads CASSLFTGQGKNSPLHF. In nucleotides, the CDR3 is TGTGCCAGCAGCTTATTTACGGGACAGGGGAAGAATTCACCCCTCCACTTT.

V and J are TRBV19 and TRBJ1-1; 7 bases agree with TRBD1. The V gene's germline CDR1 is LNHDA and CDR2 SQIVND (reference sequence). CDR3 length: 14 residues. V shed 3 bases and J 1 base; nucleotides not matched to a gene: 2. Here the CDR3 reads CASSIEGANTEAFF. For the CDR3, the DNA is TGTGCCAGTAGTATCGAGGGGGCGAACACTGAAGCTTTCTTT.

The V call is TRBV19, the J call TRBJ2-5; possible D gene TRBD2, 5 bases. The end of the DNA is better explained by TRBJ2-7, so the J call may be wrong. CDR1 and CDR2 from the germline V gene are LNHDA and SQIVND (reference sequence). CDR3 length equals 15 residues. CDR3 coding DNA: TGTGCCAGTAGTATTGGAAGCGGTTCAACCTACGAGCAGTACTTC. This encodes CASSIGSGSTYEQYF.

This clone was detected only a few times. The CDR3 DNA reads TGTGCCAGCAGTTACCTGACAGGGACTAGCAATCAGCCCCAGCATTTT. Its protein product is CASSYLTGTSNQPQHF. V gene TRBV6-6 combines with J gene TRBJ1-5; 7 bases are shared with TRBD1. This CDR3 comprises 16 residues. Trimming at V came to 2 bases and at J to 0 bases, leaving 4 bases not matched to a gene. Germline-derived CDR1 and CDR2 are MNHNY and SVGAGI (reference sequence).

The V and J genes are TRBV19 and TRBJ1-1; maybe TRBD1 (5 bases). There are 15 residues in the CDR3. V gave up 2 bases and J gave up 0 bases, with 10 bases separating them. From germline, CDR1 is LNHDA and CDR2 SQIVND (reference sequence). CDR3 protein: CASSITGGLNTEAFF. CDR3 in DNA: TGTGCCAGTAGTATAACGGGGGGACTGAACACTGAAGCTTTCTTT.

In regard to this clone: A junction boundary mismatches the germline segment, possibly from a read error. The rearrangement uses TRBV7-2 and TRBJ1-1, with D maybe TRBD1 (5 bases). CDR1 is SGHTA, CDR2 FQGNSA, per germline. The CDR3 has 16 amino acids. In DNA, the CDR3 is TGTGCCAGCAGCTTTGGCCCGGGGGTTAGGAACACTAAAGCTTTCTTT. This translates into CASSFGPGVRNTKAFF.

The chain carries TRBV27 and TRBJ2-4, with D possibly being TRBD1 (5 bases). From germline, CDR1 is MNHEY and CDR2 SMNVEV (reference sequence). Between the trimmed V and J ends, which lost 6 bases and 7 bases, there was a span of 16 bases. The CDR3 is 14 amino acids. For the CDR3, the DNA is TGTGCCAGCAGCGAATGGGGCGTTGAGAACATTCAGTACTTC. This translates into CASSEWGVENIQYF.

V usage is TRBV28 and J usage is TRBJ2-5, with a weak D call TRBD1 (6 bases). Germline assignment: CDR1 MDHEN and CDR2 SYDVKM. V lost 3 bases and J lost 3, with 14 bases in between. The CDR3 runs 15 residues. The CDR3 DNA is TGTGCCAGCAGTTTCTCGAACAGGGAAAAAGAGACCCAGTACTTC. As protein: CASSFSNREKETQYF.

The chain uses TRBV6-5 and TRBJ1-5; perhaps TRBD1 as D (5 bases). The germline V and J ends were trimmed by 4 bases and 5 bases, with 12 bases remaining between them. In germline, CDR1 is MNHEY, CDR2 SVGAGI. The CDR3 is made up of 14 amino acids. The DNA for the CDR3 is TGTGCCAGCAGTTCTCAGGGTTCCGATCAGCCCCAGCATTTT. The encoded protein is CASSSQGSDQPQHF.

V usage is TRBV5-1 and J usage is TRBJ2-5, with D tentatively TRBD1 (5 bases). The CDR3 contains 15 residues. Trimming stripped 2 bases from V and 2 bases from J, with 13 bases between. Germline loops: CDR1 SGHRS, CDR2 YFSETQ. The CDR3 coding sequence is TGCGCCAGCAGCTTCTCAGGGAACGTTCAAGAGACCCAGTACTTC. Translation gives CASSFSGNVQETQYF.

In the case of this clone: The junction departs from germline at one end; a sequencing error may be responsible. The gene calls are TRBV7-6 and TRBJ2-4, with TRBD1 matching 7 bases. CDR1 and CDR2 (germline): SGHVS, FNYEAQ. This CDR3 is 19 amino acids long. The CDR3 DNA follows: TGTGCCAGCAGCTCCCAACAGGGACAGATATATTTAGCCAAAAACGTTCAGTACTTC. Translation: CASSSQQGQIYLAKNVQYF. The full variable domain, its missing parts supplied by reference TRBV7-6 and TRBJ2-4, is GAGVSQSPRYKVTKRGQDVALRCDPISGHVSLYWYRQALGQGPEFLTYFNYEAQQDKSGLPNDRFSAERPEGSISTLTIQRTEQRDSAMYRCASSSQQGQIYLAKNVQYFGAGTRLSVL.

The sample holds a few counts of this clone. The V and J genes are TRBV5-4 and TRBJ2-3, with TRBD2 matching 7 bases. The CDR3 covers 16 residues. The ends lost 4 bases at V and 2 bases at J; junction bases unmatched: 10. Germline loops: CDR1 SGHNT, CDR2 YYREEE (reference sequence). CDR3 bases: TGTGCCAGCAGCCCGGGACCGGGACTACCCACAGATACGCAGTATTTT. This sequence encodes CASSPGPGLPTDTQYF.

The rearrangement links TRBV15 to TRBJ1-5; 9 positions agree with TRBD1. This CDR3 spans 15 amino acids. The germline V gene has CDR1 LNHNV and CDR2 YYDKDF (reference sequence). Trimming removed 4 bases from V and 2 bases from J; junction bases left unmatched: 3. This CDR3 is CATSNRDRGNQPQHF. In nucleotides, the CDR3 is TGTGCCACCAGCAACCGGGACAGGGGCAATCAGCCCCAGCATTTT.

This clone was counted a few times. The chain has TRBV7-6 and TRBJ2-3, with 8 positions matching TRBD2. This CDR3 comprises 15 residues. With V trimmed by 3 bases and J by 4 bases, 6 bases remained unmatched. Germline CDR1 reads SGHVS; CDR2 reads FNYEAQ. This CDR3 is CASSLTQREPDTQYF. CDR3 in DNA: TGTGCCAGCAGCTTGACTCAGCGGGAGCCAGATACGCAGTATTTT.

The V call is TRBV6-5, the J call TRBJ2-7; 10 bases agree with TRBD2. CDR3 length equals 15 residues. V lost 4 bases and J lost 3; bases outside the gene matches: 6. In germline, CDR1 is MNHEY, CDR2 SVGAGI. CDR3 sequence (DNA): TGTGCCAGCAGTTGGGGACTAGCGAGACACTACGAGCAGTACTTC. It encodes CASSWGLARHYEQYF.

The rearrangement joins TRBV4-3 to TRBJ1-4; D remains unclear. The CDR3 runs to 15 residues. Between the trimmed V and J ends, which lost 0 bases and 0 bases, there was a span of 5 bases. Germline V gene lookup returns CDR1 LGHNA and CDR2 YSLEER. The CDR3, as DNA: TGCGCCAGCAGCCAAGATGACACAACTAATGAAAAACTGTTTTTT. This encodes CASSQDDTTNEKLFF.

As DNA, the CDR3 is TGTGCCACCAGCAGAGATCGGGGGGCGAGAACTGAAGCTTTCTTT. Its protein is CATSRDRGARTEAFF. The chain combines TRBV15 with TRBJ1-1, with D tentatively TRBD1 (6 bases). This CDR3 comprises 15 residues. V was clipped by 0 bases and J by 5 bases, with 13 bases between them. CDR1 and CDR2 from the germline V gene are LNHNV and YYDKDF (reference sequence).

The chain links TRBV30 to TRBJ2-2; 10 bases fit TRBD2. Looked up from germline, CDR1 is GTSNPN and CDR2 is SVGIG (reference sequence). The junction had 2 bases not matched to a gene; V was cut back by 5 bases and J by 5 bases. The CDR3 is made up of 13 amino acids. The CDR3 loop is CAWQREGTGELFF. Here the CDR3 DNA reads TGTGCCTGGCAGCGGGAGGGGACCGGGGAGCTGTTTTTT.

The chain joins TRBV11-2 to TRBJ2-2; the match to TRBD1 covers 9 bases. With 3 bases clipped from V and 0 bases from J, the junction kept 2 bases outside the gene matches. This CDR3 has 16 residues. CDR1 is SGHAT, CDR2 FQNNGV, per germline. As DNA, the CDR3 is TGTGCCAGCAGCTTCGGACAGGGGACGAACACCGGGGAGCTGTTTTTT. Amino acids: CASSFGQGTNTGELFF.

The chain has TRBV6-1 and TRBJ1-6, with TRBD1 as a possible D gene (5 bases). The germline V and J ends were trimmed by 3 bases and 1 base, with 13 bases remaining between them. Germline loops: CDR1 MNHNS, CDR2 SASEGT. The CDR3 sequence is 17 residues long. The CDR3 nucleotides read TGTGCCAGCAGTGAGAGAGGGGTGTCATCCTATAATTCACCCCTCCACTTT. Amino acid sequence: CASSERGVSSYNSPLHF.

The chain combines TRBV27 with TRBJ2-1; D might be TRBD1 (5 bases). The V gene's germline CDR1 is MNHEY and CDR2 SMNVEV (reference sequence). V dropped 4 bases and J dropped 0 bases, with 13 bases sitting between them. The CDR3 length is 16 residues. CDR3 in amino acids: CASSSPRASSYNEQFF. CDR3 sequence (DNA): TGTGCCAGCAGTTCCCCCAGGGCCAGCTCCTACAATGAGCAGTTCTTC.

V and J are TRBV18 and TRBJ2-1; 8 bases agree with TRBD1. The germline V gene encodes CDR1 KGHSH and CDR2 LQKENI. The CDR3 consists of 14 residues. The V gene end was trimmed by 3 bases and the J gene end by 7 bases; junction bases not matched to a gene: 5. CDR3 region: CASSPSQGANEQFF. DNA of the CDR3: TGTGCCAGCTCACCTTCCCAGGGGGCGAATGAGCAGTTCTTC.

This clone was seen a single time. V is TRBV27 and J is TRBJ2-5, with D possibly matching TRBD1 (6 bases). The J call may be incorrect, as the DNA end agrees better with TRBJ2-7. This CDR3 region has 17 residues. Per the germline V gene, CDR1 is MNHEY and CDR2 is SMNVEV (reference sequence). The CDR3, as DNA: TGTGCCAGCAGTTTATCTTATGGGGGCCTAAAGTCCTACGAGCAGTACTTC. Its translation: CASSLSYGGLKSYEQYF.

This chain links TRBV25-1 with TRBJ1-1, with 8 bases lining up with TRBD1. Germline loops: CDR1 MGHDK, CDR2 SYGVNS. V shed 2 bases and J 3 bases; nucleotides not matched to a gene: 5. The CDR3 is 15 residues long. The CDR3 loop reads CASSEIQGGDTEAFF. The CDR3 DNA sequence: TGTGCCAGCAGTGAAATACAGGGGGGGGACACTGAAGCTTTCTTT.

The J gene is TRBJ2-3, the V gene TRBV5-1; D perhaps matches TRBD2 (6 bases). Trimming cost V 0 bases and J 0 bases, with 14 bases left between them. The CDR3 extends over 17 amino acids. Germline V gives CDR1 SGHRS, CDR2 YFSETQ. The DNA for the CDR3 is TGCGCCAGCAGCTTGGGGAAATCCGGGACTAGCACAGATACGCAGTATTTT. This sequence encodes CASSLGKSGTSTDTQYF.